This note documents a single T cell receptor (beta chain) sequence. The data belong to a study of blood T cell repertoires in COVID-19. About the study: PBMCs, B-cell-depleted T cells, or T cells were the source of the cDNA or gDNA that made up the material.

Trimming shortened V by 1 base and J by 7 bases, and 11 bases separated the two germline ends. The germline V gene encodes CDR1 SGHTA and CDR2 FQGTGA. The CDR3 contains 14 residues. Produced via immunoSEQ multiplex PCR; TCRdb's table is partial and in-frame only. This sample has hundreds of thousands of clones, with 87% found just once. The clonotype comes from a woman in her forties who had recovered from COVID-19. Sequencing was carried out using PBMCs or T cells enriched from blood (not recorded which). V is TRBV7-3 and J is TRBJ2-4, with D perhaps matching TRBD1 (7 bases). In DNA form, the CDR3 reads TGTGCCAGCAGCTTAAGTCCAGGGGGGAACATTCAGTACTTC. This gives the protein CASSLSPGGNIQYF.